Here is one T cell receptor (beta chain) with its context. The table came from immunoSEQ multiplex PCR; TCRdb's copy has only in-frame clones and leaves some out. The table records around 230,000 clones, about 80% of them present only once. V shed 6 bases and J shed 8 bases, with 10 bases lying between them. Germline V gene data show CDR1 as LGHDT and CDR2 as YNNKEL (reference sequence). The CDR3 has 12 residues. This record belongs to a study of blood T cell repertoires in COVID-19. The sample comprised peripheral blood. The V and J genes are TRBV3-1 (or the pseudogene TRBV3-2) and TRBJ1-4; no clear D gene. The sequence derives from a woman in her 40s with active or convalescent COVID-19. This CDR3 reads CASSLVREKLFF. For the CDR3, the DNA is TGTGCCAGCAGTCTCGTGCGGGAAAAACTGTTTTTT.